This TCR beta chain is drawn from a study of neurological immune-mediated disorders. As for the cDNA, it was generated by 5'RACE with 10-nucleotide random UMIs. Each sequencing run yielded over 160 million TCR-beta sequences from 15-18 subjects. TCRdb re-called the 5' RACE reads through MiXCR, storing one row per CDR3 protein. The sample consists of some 31,000 distinct CDR3 sequences, 4.6% of them appearing once. The table lists this clonotype with many counts. Its specificity is not known. Regarding the study as a whole: Private repertoires in all groups were suggested, as expanded clones shared no CDR3 amino acid sequences across subjects.

This CDR3 contains 17 residues. Between the trimmed V and J ends, which lost 0 bases and 2 bases, there was a span of 15 bases. CDR1 is LGHNA, CDR2 YSLEER, per germline. The TCR was taken from a man aged 18 to 30 in good health. Sequences were obtained from PBMCs. The rearrangement uses TRBV4-3 and TRBJ2-3; D gene ambiguous. The DNA for the CDR3 is TGCGCCAGCAGCCAAGATCTTTCGAACTCGCCCACAGATACGCAGTATTTT. It codes for CASSQDLSNSPTDTQYF.